The 21 T cell receptor beta chains below come from one sample, sequenced in a study of shared clonotypes between healthy human individuals. This table comes from immunoSEQ multiplex PCR, and its TCRdb copy is limited to in-frame clones, with some not included. Of millions of clones in the sample, just over 90% were seen once. Sample: naive CD4+ T cells sorted from blood. Subset here: CD45RA+ positively selected. The receptors were gathered from a young man in good health.

The sample holds one count of this clone. The chain uses TRBV6-5 and TRBJ2-1; TRBD2 agrees at 13 bases. This CDR3 is built from 16 residues. V shed 3 bases and J 6 bases; nucleotides not matched to a gene: 5. CDR1 is MNHEY, CDR2 SVGAGI, per germline. CDR3 nucleotide sequence: TGTGCCAGCAGTTATCATGGGACTAGCGGGGTCAATGAGCAGTTCTTC. Translating it yields CASSYHGTSGVNEQFF.

This clone showed up just once. Here the CDR3 DNA reads TGTGCCAGCGGGGGGGCAGTCACCGGGGAGCTGTTTTTT. Translated: CASGGAVTGELFF. The chain employs TRBV7-9 and TRBJ2-2; TRBD2 might be the D (7 bases). CDR1 SEHNR and CDR2 FQNEAQ come from the germline V gene (reference sequence). V lost 8 bases to trimming and J lost 4 bases, with 11 bases between them. The CDR3 runs to 13 residues.

The chain carries TRBV9 and TRBJ2-7; 9 bases align to TRBD1. Trimming removed 0 bases from V and 0 bases from J; junction bases left unmatched: 4. Germline values: CDR1 SGDLS, CDR2 YYNGEE. The CDR3 sequence is 16 residues long. The CDR3 sequence: CASSVAGTGLSYEQYF. For the CDR3, the DNA is TGTGCCAGCAGCGTAGCCGGGACAGGGCTCTCCTACGAGCAGTACTTC.

The V gene is TRBV10-2, the J gene TRBJ2-1, with D hard to call. V dropped 4 bases and J dropped 9 bases, with 10 bases sitting between them. Germline-derived CDR1 and CDR2 are WSHSY and SAAADI. This CDR3 contains 12 residues. The CDR3: CASSGTAIEQFF. CDR3 bases: TGCGCCAGCAGTGGGACGGCCATTGAGCAGTTCTTC.

This chain uses TRBV4-3 with TRBJ2-7; D perhaps matches TRBD1 (6 bases). Germline CDR1 LGHNA, CDR2 YSLEER. The CDR3 has 15 amino acids. Trimming cost V 4 bases and J 5 bases, with 18 bases left between them. The CDR3 DNA follows: TGCGCCAGCAGCCGCCAACCAAGGGACAACCACGAGCAGTACTTC. Translating it yields CASSRQPRDNHEQYF.

This clone showed up just a few times. The genes are TRBV11-2 and TRBJ1-1; D not resolved. Trimming took off 1 base at V and 5 bases at J, with 5 bases between the two ends. The CDR3 has 12 amino acids. Germline-derived CDR1 and CDR2 are SGHAT and FQNNGV. CDR3 bases: TGTGCCAGCAGCTTAGGGAAGACTGAAGCTTTCTTT. Amino acid sequence: CASSLGKTEAFF.

The chain is built from TRBV4-1 and TRBJ1-2; D not resolved. Germline lookup yields CDR1 MGHRA and CDR2 YSYEKL. V lost 0 bases to trimming and J lost 6 bases, with 14 bases between them. CDR3 length equals 15 residues. DNA of the CDR3: TGCGCCAGCAGCCAAGATGGAACATACCCGAATGGCTACACCTTC. Protein: CASSQDGTYPNGYTF.

J is TRBJ1-1 and V is TRBV29-1, with a tentative D call TRBD1 (5 bases). CDR3 length: 12 residues. The germline CDR1 and CDR2 sequences are SQVTM and ANQGSEA. V was shortened by 6 bases and J by 4 bases, with 12 bases between the two germline ends. CDR3 DNA sequence: TGCAGCGTGAACGCCGGGGGCACTGAAGCTTTCTTT. It is translated as CSVNAGGTEAFF. Drawing the rest from reference TRBV29-1 and TRBJ1-1, the complete variable domain is SAVISQKPSRDICQRGTSLTIQCQVDSQVTMMFWYRQQPGQSLTLIATANQGSEATYESGFVIDKFPISRPNLTFSTLTVSNMSPEDSSIYLCSVNAGGTEAFFGQGTRLTVV.

The chain joins TRBV2 to TRBJ2-5, with TRBD1 matching over 7 bases. J lost 2 bases, V lost 6 bases, and 9 bases had no gene match. Germline V gene data show CDR1 as SNHLY and CDR2 as FYNNEI. This CDR3 is built from 15 residues. CDR3: CASSPVPGGQETQYF. CDR3 DNA: TGTGCCAGCAGCCCTGTTCCAGGGGGACAAGAGACCCAGTACTTC.

The chain is built from TRBV23-1 and TRBJ2-5, with a weak D call TRBD1 (6 bases). Being an ORF, TRBV23-1 has a function that is uncertain. Trimming stripped 3 bases from V and 5 bases from J, with 16 bases between. The CDR3 sequence is 15 residues long. This chain's CDR3 is CASSHPWGRGETQYF. The CDR3 DNA reads TGCGCCAGCAGTCACCCGTGGGGGCGCGGGGAGACCCAGTACTTC.

The chain is built from TRBV30 and TRBJ1-4; no firm D call. Germline assignment: CDR1 GTSNPN and CDR2 SVGIG (reference sequence). The CDR3 loop spans 14 amino acids. Trimming removed 0 bases from V and 10 bases from J, with 15 bases in between. CDR3 residues: CAWSVQGFRGKLFF. In DNA form, the CDR3 reads TGTGCCTGGAGTGTACAAGGTTTTCGTGGAAAACTGTTTTTT.

The V gene is TRBV9, the J gene TRBJ1-3, with 10 bases aligning to TRBD1. In germline, CDR1 is SGDLS, CDR2 YYNGEE. There are 19 residues in the CDR3. Trimming cost V 0 bases and J 0 bases; bases outside gene matches: 9. This chain's CDR3 is CASSVGWTGGFFSGNTIYF. The CDR3 nucleotides read TGTGCCAGCAGCGTAGGGTGGACAGGGGGTTTCTTCTCTGGAAACACCATATATTTT.

J is TRBJ2-1 and V is TRBV7-8; D may be TRBD1 (6 bases). Per germline, CDR1 SGHVS and CDR2 FQNEAQ. This CDR3 has 14 residues. V dropped 1 base and J dropped 5 bases, with 9 bases sitting between them. CDR3 region: CASSLVRGDNEQFF. The DNA of the CDR3 is TGTGCCAGCAGCTTAGTCAGGGGAGACAATGAGCAGTTCTTC.

J is TRBJ1-3 and V is TRBV6-5, with D maybe TRBD1 (5 bases). The CDR3 is 15 residues long. V lost 0 bases, J lost 10 bases, and 16 bases lay in between. The germline V gene encodes CDR1 MNHEY and CDR2 SVGAGI. Written as DNA, the CDR3 is TGTGCCAGCAGTTACTCCGGGACCCCGGGAGTTACCATATATTTT. It codes for CASSYSGTPGVTIYF.

The chain employs TRBV9 and TRBJ2-3, with D possibly TRBD1 on 6 matching bases. Germline V CDR1 and CDR2: SGDLS, YYNGEE. This CDR3 comprises 15 residues. Deletions cut 0 bases from V and 0 bases from J, with 8 bases between. CDR3 DNA: TGTGCCAGCAGCGTAGAGGGGGTCAGCACAGATACGCAGTATTTT. Translation: CASSVEGVSTDTQYF. Based on the CDR3 plus reference TRBV9 and TRBJ2-3, the full variable domain is DSGVTQTPKHLITATGQRVTLRCSPRSGDLSVYWYQQSLDQGLQFLIQYYNGEERAKGNILERFSAQQFPDLHSELNLSSLELGDSALYFCASSVEGVSTDTQYFGPGTRLTVL.

This clone was seen a single time. This chain uses TRBV27 with TRBJ2-2; D is undetermined. Germline V CDR1 and CDR2: MNHEY, SMNVEV (reference sequence). Trimming took 3 bases from V and 0 from J, leaving 2 bases between them. CDR3 length: 13 amino acids. CDR3 protein: CASSFTNTGELFF. The CDR3, as DNA: TGTGCCAGCAGTTTCACGAACACCGGGGAGCTGTTTTTT.

The V call is TRBV5-1, the J call TRBJ2-5, with TRBD2 matching 11 bases. The CDR3 is made up of 16 amino acids. Germline V gene sequence: CDR1 SGHRS, CDR2 YFSETQ. With V trimmed by 0 bases and J by 4 bases, 5 bases remained unmatched. In nucleotides, the CDR3 is TGCGCCAGCAGCTTGGAGGGTAGCGGGAGGGGAGAGACCCAGTACTTC. Protein: CASSLEGSGRGETQYF.

The V and J genes are TRBV19 and TRBJ2-5; the D gene is possibly TRBD1 (6 bases). Germline values: CDR1 LNHDA, CDR2 SQIVND (reference sequence). V lost 6 bases and J 3 bases, leaving 20 bases between the germline ends. The length of the CDR3 is 16 residues. The CDR3 nucleotides are TGTGCCAGTAGCGAACTTAACCGACAGGCCAAAGAGACCCAGTACTTC. Its protein product is CASSELNRQAKETQYF.

This clone was detected once. The chain has TRBV29-1 and TRBJ2-4; 7 bases are a match to TRBD1. The CDR3 length is 14 residues. Germline values: CDR1 SQVTM, CDR2 ANQGSEA. V shed 6 bases and J 0 bases; nucleotides not matched to a gene: 5. CDR3 protein: CSVQQGLAKNIQYF. DNA for the CDR3: TGCAGCGTCCAACAGGGGCTAGCCAAAAACATTCAGTACTTC.

The chain recombines TRBV6-1 with TRBJ2-5, with 9 bases aligning to TRBD2. This CDR3 has 13 residues. Germline trimming cut 6 bases from V and 7 bases from J; bases unmatched to any gene: 6. Germline CDR1 reads MNHNS; CDR2 reads SASEGT. As DNA, the CDR3 is TGTGCCAGCAGAGATAGCGGGAGCGGGACCCAGTACTTC. Protein sequence: CASRDSGSGTQYF.

This rearrangement joins TRBV6-1 to TRBJ2-6; D perhaps matches TRBD1 (6 bases). The germline V gene encodes CDR1 MNHNS and CDR2 SASEGT. V was pared by 2 bases and J by 1 base, with 12 bases between. The CDR3 loop spans 17 amino acids. The CDR3: CASSELARGSGANVLTF. The CDR3 DNA is TGTGCCAGCAGTGAATTGGCCAGGGGATCTGGGGCCAACGTCCTGACTTTC.